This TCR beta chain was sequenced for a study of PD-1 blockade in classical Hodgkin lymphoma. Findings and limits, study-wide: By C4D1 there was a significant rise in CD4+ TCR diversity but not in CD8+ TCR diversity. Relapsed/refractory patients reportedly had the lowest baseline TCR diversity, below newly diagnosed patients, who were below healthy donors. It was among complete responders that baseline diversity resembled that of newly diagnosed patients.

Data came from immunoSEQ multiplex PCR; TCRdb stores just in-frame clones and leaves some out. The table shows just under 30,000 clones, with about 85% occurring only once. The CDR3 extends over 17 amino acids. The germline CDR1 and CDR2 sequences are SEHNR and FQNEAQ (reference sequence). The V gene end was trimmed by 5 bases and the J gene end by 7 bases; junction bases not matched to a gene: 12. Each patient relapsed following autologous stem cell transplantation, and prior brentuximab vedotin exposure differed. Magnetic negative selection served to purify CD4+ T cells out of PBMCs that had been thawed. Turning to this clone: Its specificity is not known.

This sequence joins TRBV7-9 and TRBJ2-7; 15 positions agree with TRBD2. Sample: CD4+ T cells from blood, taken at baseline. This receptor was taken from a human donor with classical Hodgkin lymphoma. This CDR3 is CASSAGLAGGPRIEQYF. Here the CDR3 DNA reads TGTGCCAGCAGCGCTGGACTAGCGGGAGGGCCAAGGATTGAGCAGTACTTC.